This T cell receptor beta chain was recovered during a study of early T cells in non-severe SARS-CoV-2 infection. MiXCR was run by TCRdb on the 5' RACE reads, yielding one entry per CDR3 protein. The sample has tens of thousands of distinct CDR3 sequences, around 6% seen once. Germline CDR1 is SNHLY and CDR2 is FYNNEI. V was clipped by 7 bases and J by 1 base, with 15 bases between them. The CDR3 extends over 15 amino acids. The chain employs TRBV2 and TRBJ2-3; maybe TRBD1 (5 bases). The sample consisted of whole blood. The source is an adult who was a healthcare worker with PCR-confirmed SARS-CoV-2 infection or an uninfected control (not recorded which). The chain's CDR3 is CASTDQGRGTDTQYF. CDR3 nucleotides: TGTGCCAGCACCGACCAGGGAAGGGGCACAGATACGCAGTATTTT.